This is a list of T cell receptor beta chains from one sample in a study of blood T cell repertoires in COVID-19. Sequencing used immunoSEQ multiplex PCR; TCRdb keeps in-frame clones, though not all of them. The table includes fewer than 120,000 clones, around 68% detected once. The sequenced material came from peripheral blood. These receptors originate from a woman in her sixties with acute or convalescent COVID-19. CDR3s include the opening cysteine and the closing phenylalanine or tryptophan. Fields, in order: V gene, CDR3 protein.

TRBV2 | CASSRQGSQPQHF
TRBV27 | CASSLEGLGGEKLFF
TRBV7-2 | CASSLALGGRGQETQYF
TRBV7-9 | CASSPPYRVKSSYNEQFF
TRBV7-9 | CASSLAGQRTNNEQFF
TRBV3-1/TRBV3-2 | CASSPSPQGNGYTF
TRBV6-2/TRBV6-3 | CASSSGDETQYF
TRBV6-5 | CASSYSAGSDTQYF
TRBV12-3/TRBV12-4 | CASSTTGEETQYF
TRBV18 | CASSPSSRNTGELFF
TRBV7-8 | CASSRRGGGAFF
TRBV30 | CAWSALNQPQHF
TRBV6-5 | CASSYLRTGYGYTF
TRBV10-3 | CAISESSMNTEAFF
TRBV25-1 | CASRTQTGAPLHF
TRBV7-3 | CASSFDGTGTEAFF
TRBV7-8 | CAITVGRGEQYF
TRBV15 | CATSRGPVRGEQYF
TRBV9 | CASSVVGTGSDEQFF
TRBV5-5 | CASSMGPADTQYF
TRBV11-2 | CASSLQGPNTEAFF
TRBV19 | CASSQTRTETQYF
TRBV7-9 | CASSYKLQGGASGANVLTF